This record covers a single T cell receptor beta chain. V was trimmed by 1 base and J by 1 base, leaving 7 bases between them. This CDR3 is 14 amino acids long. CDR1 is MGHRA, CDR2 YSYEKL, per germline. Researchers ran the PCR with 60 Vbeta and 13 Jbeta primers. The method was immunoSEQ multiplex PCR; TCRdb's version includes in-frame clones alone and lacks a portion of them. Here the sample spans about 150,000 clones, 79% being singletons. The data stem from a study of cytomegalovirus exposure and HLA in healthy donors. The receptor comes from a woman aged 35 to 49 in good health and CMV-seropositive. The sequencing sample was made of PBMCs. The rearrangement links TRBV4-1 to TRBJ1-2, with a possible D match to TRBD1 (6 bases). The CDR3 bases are TGCGCCAGCAGCCAAGGGGACATTAACTATGGCTACACCTTC. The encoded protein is CASSQGDINYGYTF.